This TCR beta chain was profiled in a study of T cell repertoires in cytomegalovirus infection (dated by TCRdb to the late 2010s). A note on the overall study: Recently identified HLA-C-restricted CMV epitopes, whose presentation resists viral immunomodulation, were targeted by peptide stimulations together with well-studied HLA-B-restricted epitopes. The HLA type of each donor mattered for the analysis, because public TCR beta signatures pointed to carriage of CMV infection along with the matching HLA type. The research as a whole found: In both this cohort and an independent roughly 330-donor cohort, the cumulative frequency of public TCR beta family members distinguished carriers of CMV infection plus the relevant HLA type. The ex vivo response was dominated by HLA-C-restricted CMV-specific TCR beta clonotypes, and the single most frequent clonotype in two of eight donors was supplied by these HLA-C-restricted clonotypes.

Per the publication, the treatment or condition label means: in vitro stimulation with specific CMV peptide epitopes to enrich CMV-specific T cells. The cysteine opens and the phenylalanine closes a CDR3 of 17 amino acids. Only CDR3 DNA is held: 51 bases, read in frame from base 1. Germline trimming: 4 bases from V, 1 base from J; junction bases outside gene matches: 5. The germline V gene encodes CDR1 ENHRY and CDR2 SYGVKD. This clonotype was recorded only once. Its cognate antigen has yet to be identified. Qualities for individual bases were not recorded, and no much larger clone is one base off. One read yields weak evidence. The run used an Illumina HiSeq 1500. TCRdb handled the public reads itself, with Q25 trimming in fastp and clone calling in MiXCR, and kept productive beta chains. Here each entry gathers all rows of one CDR3 protein and keeps the most common genes and DNA. The sample table lists 550,000 to 700,000 distinct CDR3 sequences, just under 40% of them with a count of one. The biggest ten clones account for 48% of the sample.

The material sequenced was cultured PBMCs, taken from culture after CMV antigen stimulation. The chain joins TRBV10-3 to TRBJ2-2, and TRBD2 aligns with 11 junction nucleotides. This TCR was sampled from a human donor in good health (CMV status not recorded). Some clones in this sample may be carry-over from other donors' samples. The CDR3 sequence is CAISASSGRMNTGELFF. The DNA sequence is as follows: TGTGCCATCAGTGCCTCTAGCGGGAGGATGAACACCGGGGAGCTGTTTTTT.